Presented here are 7 T cell receptor beta chains from one specimen sequenced in a study of cytomegalovirus exposure and HLA in healthy donors. Using immunoSEQ multiplex PCR, the repertoire was profiled, and TCRdb retains in-frame clones only, with some absent. This table has tens of thousands of clones, about 90% appearing once. The sequenced material came from PBMCs. The source of these receptors is a man aged 18 to 30 in good health and CMV-seronegative.

This rearrangement joins TRBV5-1 to TRBJ2-7, with a possible D match to TRBD2 (5 bases). The germline CDR1 and CDR2 sequences are SGHRS and YFSETQ. The V and J ends lost 2 bases and 5 bases respectively, with 17 bases between them. This CDR3 is 15 amino acids long. The CDR3 DNA sequence: TGCGCCAGCAGCTTTTCGGACGGGGAGCCCCACGAGCAGTACTTC. Its translation: CASSFSDGEPHEQYF.

The genes are TRBV9 and TRBJ1-1; D remains ambiguous. The germline CDR1 and CDR2 sequences are SGDLS and YYNGEE. There are 13 residues in the CDR3. Trimming cost V 3 bases and J 5 bases, with 11 bases left between them. This chain's CDR3 is CASSAGGRTEAFF. The CDR3 DNA is TGTGCCAGCAGCGCTGGCGGCCGGACTGAAGCTTTCTTT. The whole variable domain, filled in from reference TRBV9 and TRBJ1-1, reads DSGVTQTPKHLITATGQRVTLRCSPRSGDLSVYWYQQSLDQGLQFLIQYYNGEERAKGNILERFSAQQFPDLHSELNLSSLELGDSALYFCASSAGGRTEAFFGQGTRLTVV.

This clone was seen just once. This chain joins TRBV28 and TRBJ2-7, with unresolved D. The CDR3 is 14 amino acids. Trimming left V 5 bases short and J 2 bases short, with 13 bases between. Germline V gene data show CDR1 as MDHEN and CDR2 as SYDVKM. The CDR3 bases are TGTGCCAGCAGTCCCCTAGAGAGACCCTACGAGCAGTACTTC. Amino acid sequence: CASSPLERPYEQYF.

The V call is TRBV7-8, the J call TRBJ2-3, with 9 bases matching TRBD2. Germline loops: CDR1 SGHVS, CDR2 FQNEAQ. The V segment lost 3 bases and the J segment 8 bases; nucleotides outside the gene matches: 6. CDR3 size: 14 residues. The CDR3, as DNA: TGTGCCAGCAGCTTTGCGGCTAGCGGGATTACGCAGTATTTT. It translates to CASSFAASGITQYF.

The J gene is TRBJ1-1, the V gene TRBV19; 8 bases are a match to TRBD1. V shed 5 bases, J shed 10 bases, and the junction held 6 bases outside the gene matches. CDR1 and CDR2 from the germline V gene are LNHDA and SQIVND (reference sequence). The length of the CDR3 is 12 residues. This CDR3 is CASSYSGQGAFF. In nucleotides, the CDR3 is TGTGCCAGTAGTTACTCCGGACAGGGAGCTTTCTTT. Drawing the rest from reference TRBV19 and TRBJ1-1, the complete variable domain is DGGITQSPKYLFRKEGQNVTLSCEQNLNHDAMYWYRQDPGQGLRLIYYSQIVNDFQKGDIAEGYSVSREKKESFPLTVTSAQKNPTAFYLCASSYSGQGAFFGQGTRLTVV.

This clone showed up just once. The chain has TRBV11-2 and TRBJ1-1; 8 bases map to TRBD1. CDR3 size: 16 residues. Germline V CDR1 and CDR2: SGHAT, FQNNGV. Losses at the gene ends were 5 bases for V and 3 bases for J; bases not matched to a gene: 11. In nucleotides, the CDR3 is TGTGCCAGCAGCCCCTGGACAGGGCCCGGGGACACTGAAGCTTTCTTT. Translation: CASSPWTGPGDTEAFF.

This chain uses TRBV5-1 with TRBJ2-1; possibly TRBD1 for D (5 bases). The germline gives CDR1 SGHRS, CDR2 YFSETQ. Trimming removed 0 bases from V and 6 bases from J, with 16 bases in between. This CDR3 is built from 16 residues. The CDR3, as DNA: TGCGCCAGCAGCTTGGCCGTCGGATTTCAGGGCAATGAGCAGTTCTTC. It codes for CASSLAVGFQGNEQFF.